This is a list of T cell receptor beta chains from one sample in a study of T-cell memory formation after mild COVID-19. TCRdb used MiXCR to reprocess the 5' RACE reads, holding one entry per CDR3 protein. The table records a few hundred thousand distinct CDR3 sequences, over 9% of them present only once. The sample comprised PBMCs or a T cell subset sorted from them (not recorded which). Receptor source: a man younger than 30 who had mild COVID-19 (a few samples of this study predate the infection). Cell type and time point are not known. Each CDR3 is given with its conserved first and last residue. The D gene is left open where the match is weak. Expanded clones get a size class; other rows say once, few or many, or leave the size out.

clone size,D gene,J gene,V gene,CDR3 protein,CDR3 DNA
many,TRBD1,TRBJ2-2,TRBV6-5,CASSSTGKGGELFF,TGTGCCAGCAGTTCGACAGGGAAAGGCGGGGAGCTGTTTTTT
few,.,TRBJ1-1,TRBV29-1,CSVEQEGMGTEAFF,TGCAGCGTTGAACAGGAAGGAATGGGCACTGAAGCTTTCTTT
few,.,TRBJ1-3,TRBV7-2,CASSLWRGLGNTIYF,TGTGCCAGCAGCTTATGGAGGGGACTTGGAAACACCATATATTTT
.,.,TRBJ1-2,TRBV25-1,CASSALQGGYGYTF,TGTGCCAGCAGTGCCCTTCAAGGAGGCTATGGCTACACCTTC
.,.,TRBJ2-7,TRBV7-2,CANSHEQYF,TGTGCCAACTCCCACGAGCAGTACTTC
.,TRBD1,TRBJ1-1,TRBV28,CASSPGQGIGTEAFF,TGTGCCAGCAGCCCCGGACAGGGGATAGGCACTGAAGCTTTCTTT
many,.,TRBJ1-1,TRBV7-9,CASSFPQVGSENTEAFF,TGTGCCAGCAGCTTTCCGCAGGTCGGGTCGGAGAACACTGAAGCTTTCTTT
.,.,TRBJ2-7,TRBV14,CASSHGAVSYEQYF,TGTGCCAGCAGCCACGGGGCGGTGTCCTACGAGCAGTACTTC
.,TRBD1,TRBJ1-2,TRBV20-1,CSADGTGNYGYTF,TGCAGTGCCGACGGGACAGGGAACTATGGCTACACCTTC
many,TRBD1,TRBJ2-7,TRBV2,CASSLDRDLKKQYF,TGTGCCAGCAGCCTAGACAGGGATCTTAAAAAGCAGTACTTC
many,TRBD2,TRBJ2-1,TRBV9,CASSLSGGPYNEQFF,TGTGCCAGCAGCCTTAGCGGGGGTCCCTACAATGAGCAGTTCTTC
.,.,TRBJ1-5,TRBV7-8,CASSLGLGTDQPQHF,TGTGCCAGCAGCTTAGGATTGGGGACCGATCAGCCCCAGCATTTT
.,.,TRBJ1-2,TRBV6-2/TRBV6-3,CASSYSGFGYTF,TGTGCCAGCAGTTACTCAGGGTTCGGCTACACCTTC
many,TRBD1,TRBJ2-3,TRBV5-1,CASSLGQGGTDTQYF,TGCGCCAGCAGCTTGGGACAGGGAGGCACAGATACGCAGTATTTT
.,.,TRBJ2-7,TRBV7-9,CASSLDLDSLSHEQYF,TGTGCCAGCAGCTTAGACCTTGACAGCTTGTCCCACGAGCAGTACTTC
.,.,TRBJ1-2,TRBV10-3,CANSEGVGYTF,TGTGCCAACAGTGAGGGGGTTGGCTACACCTTC
many,.,TRBJ1-2,TRBV5-4,CASSPVGTYGYTF,TGTGCCAGCAGCCCGGTTGGAACCTATGGCTACACCTTC
.,.,TRBJ1-5,TRBV11-2,CASRYRGPQHF,TGTGCCAGCAGGTATCGGGGGCCCCAGCATTTT
few,.,TRBJ1-5,TRBV15,CATSRDPGRKNQPQHF,TGTGCCACCAGCAGGGACCCGGGACGGAAGAATCAGCCCCAGCATTTT
few,.,TRBJ2-3,TRBV5-1,CASTLLEEGTDTQYF,TGCGCCAGCACCCTCCTGGAAGAGGGAACCGATACGCAGTATTTT
few,TRBD2,TRBJ2-1,TRBV5-6,CASSFSGGPRQFF,TGTGCCAGCAGCTTCAGCGGGGGCCCAAGGCAGTTCTTC
few,TRBD1,TRBJ2-3,TRBV7-3,CASSSGQTDTQYF,TGTGCCAGCAGCTCGGGACAGACAGATACGCAGTATTTT
.,.,TRBJ1-2,TRBV12-3/TRBV12-4,CASTHPLTGHTSRSYGYTF,TGTGCCAGCACCCACCCCCTGACAGGTCACACTAGCAGGTCCTATGGCTACACCTTC
few,.,TRBJ2-7,TRBV14,CASSQMDSRFYEQYF,TGTGCCAGCAGCCAGATGGACAGTCGTTTCTACGAGCAGTACTTC
.,.,TRBJ2-2,TRBV12-3/TRBV12-4,CASSPSVPGELFF,TGTGCCAGCAGCCCCAGCGTCCCCGGGGAGCTGTTTTTT
.,.,TRBJ2-7,TRBV9,CASSPQLEPSSYEQYF,TGTGCCAGCAGCCCACAACTAGAGCCAAGCTCCTACGAGCAGTACTTC
many,.,TRBJ1-1,TRBV4-1,CASSQEVTGDTEAFF,TGCGCCAGCAGCCAAGAGGTGACCGGGGACACTGAAGCTTTCTTT
few,.,TRBJ2-7,TRBV12-3/TRBV12-4,CASSLAHGGRLWHEQYF,TGTGCCAGCAGTTTAGCGCATGGCGGACGGCTGTGGCACGAGCAGTACTTC
.,TRBD1,TRBJ1-2,TRBV28,CASSLAYRGGSRYTF,TGTGCCAGCAGTTTGGCCTATAGAGGGGGCAGTCGCTACACCTTC
few,.,TRBJ2-5,TRBV15,CATSRDRYLGGMKTQYF,TGTGCCACCAGCAGAGATCGATACCTAGGGGGGATGAAGACCCAGTACTTC
.,TRBD1,TRBJ1-5,TRBV6-1,CASSGGGRGQPQHF,TGTGCCAGCAGTGGAGGGGGCCGGGGACAGCCCCAGCATTTT
.,.,TRBJ1-1,TRBV7-9,CASGLLLGMGHTEAFF,TGTGCCAGCGGCCTCTTACTAGGGATGGGGCACACTGAAGCTTTCTTT
.,.,TRBJ1-4,TRBV6-4,CASSDSWPNHEKLFF,TGTGCCAGCAGTGACTCGTGGCCTAACCATGAAAAACTGTTTTTT
many,.,TRBJ1-1,TRBV20-1,CSAREGPGVTEAFF,TGCAGTGCTAGAGAGGGGCCAGGCGTCACTGAAGCTTTCTTT
few,.,TRBJ1-1,TRBV20-1,CSVLSGSEAFF,TGCAGTGTCTTATCAGGGAGTGAAGCTTTCTTT
many,TRBD2,TRBJ2-1,TRBV20-1,CSATLAGGQNEQFF,TGCAGTGCCACGCTAGCGGGGGGGCAGAACGAGCAGTTCTTC
.,.,TRBJ2-5,TRBV7-6,CASSLEGSRAAQETQYF,TGTGCCAGCAGCTTAGAAGGGAGCAGGGCCGCTCAAGAGACCCAGTACTTC
.,.,TRBJ2-5,TRBV6-1,CATRPYQETQYF,TGTGCCACGAGACCCTACCAAGAGACCCAGTACTTC
few,.,TRBJ2-3,TRBV6-5,CASSSGRERVDTQYF,TGTGCCAGCAGTTCAGGCAGGGAACGGGTGGATACGCAGTATTTT
few,.,TRBJ2-3,TRBV5-1,CASSSQRRETDTQYF,TGCGCCAGCAGCTCCCAACGCAGGGAAACAGATACGCAGTATTTT
few,TRBD2,TRBJ2-5,TRBV7-3,CASSPTSGGAGETQYF,TGTGCCAGCAGCCCGACTAGCGGGGGGGCCGGTGAGACCCAGTACTTC
.,.,TRBJ2-7,TRBV5-1,CASRAAGAGYEQYF,TGCGCCAGCAGGGCTGCGGGGGCCGGCTACGAGCAGTACTTC
few,.,TRBJ1-2,TRBV12-3/TRBV12-4,CASSLSQANYGYTF,TGTGCCAGCAGTTTATCACAGGCTAACTATGGCTACACCTTC
many,.,TRBJ2-2,TRBV9,CASTRENTGELFF,TGTGCCAGCACCCGGGAGAACACCGGGGAGCTGTTTTTT
few,.,TRBJ1-1,TRBV5-1,CASARIPGSNTEAFF,TGCGCCAGCGCCCGAATACCAGGGTCGAACACTGAAGCTTTCTTT
.,TRBD1,TRBJ2-7,TRBV5-1,CASSLEGAYYEQYF,TGCGCCAGCAGCTTAGAGGGGGCATACTATGAGCAGTACTTC
.,.,TRBJ1-3,TRBV12-5,CASGIGQSSGNTIYF,TGTGCTAGTGGTATCGGACAGAGCTCTGGAAACACCATATATTTT
.,.,TRBJ1-1,TRBV19,CASRLTAGGPTEAFF,TGTGCCAGTAGACTAACCGCCGGGGGGCCCACTGAAGCTTTCTTT
few,.,TRBJ1-2,TRBV11-2,CASSLDRLFQTKSRYTF,TGTGCCAGCAGCTTAGACCGCCTCTTCCAAACAAAGTCACGCTACACCTTC
.,.,TRBJ1-5,TRBV27,CASSPGWSNQPQHF,TGTGCCAGCAGTCCAGGGTGGAGCAATCAGCCCCAGCATTTT
.,.,TRBJ2-1,TRBV9,CASSSASAPNEQFF,TGTGCCAGCAGCTCGGCTAGCGCACCCAATGAGCAGTTCTTC
many,.,TRBJ2-6,TRBV10-3,CAISEQPGTHLPGANVLTF,TGTGCCATCAGTGAGCAGCCGGGAACGCACCTCCCTGGGGCCAACGTCCTGACTTTC
once,TRBD1,TRBJ1-2,TRBV12-3/TRBV12-4,CATRSGQGYGYTF,TGTGCCACCAGATCGGGACAGGGGTATGGCTACACCTTC
.,.,TRBJ2-6,TRBV6-2/TRBV6-3,CASSYLGGIRSSGANVLTF,TGTGCCAGCAGTTACCTGGGAGGAATCCGTAGCTCTGGGGCCAACGTCCTGACTTTC
few,.,TRBJ2-2,TRBV4-3,CASSQDLGGQDGELFF,TGCGCCAGCAGCCAAGACTTGGGGGGGCAGGACGGGGAGCTGTTTTTT